This paragraph covers one T cell receptor beta chain sequence. Its antigen remains unidentified. The germline V gene encodes CDR1 GTSNPN and CDR2 SVGIG (reference sequence). There are 14 residues in the CDR3. Unmatched junction bases numbered 6, after V lost 1 base and J lost 5 bases. This specimen belongs to a study of long-term antiretroviral therapy in people with HIV. General study points: Older ART regimens were possibly in use when the blood was collected between the mid-2000s and the late 2010s.

At survey level, the immunoSEQ assay was run in its v3.0 version. Sequencing was performed with immunoSEQ multiplex PCR; in TCRdb, only in-frame clones are kept and a portion is missing. The sample consists of fewer than 30,000 clones, 70% to 90% of them appearing once. The chain links TRBV30 to TRBJ2-5; 8 bases match TRBD2. The material sequenced was unsorted PBMCs, taken 0.8 years after starting antiretroviral therapy. The sequence came from a woman younger than 45 with HIV. DNA of the CDR3: TGTGCCTGGAGTGGACGGGGGGGTAAGGAGACCCAGTACTTC. Its translation is CAWSGRGGKETQYF.